The rows below give T cell receptor beta chains drawn from one sample of a study of OX40 agonist ivuxolimab in advanced cancers. Using immunoSEQ multiplex PCR, the repertoire was profiled, and TCRdb retains in-frame clones only, with some absent. The data contain 35,000 to 55,000 clones, roughly 94% of them seen just once; the ten biggest clones take up about 11%. The specimen was CD4+ or CD8+ T cells sorted from blood, collected in a trial of the OX40 agonist ivuxolimab. All receptors derive from an adult with an advanced solid tumor such as melanoma, head and neck, liver or kidney cancer. Each CDR3 is given with its conserved first and last residue. Fields, in order: CDR3 length, V gene, J gene, clone size, D gene, CDR3 protein, CDR3 DNA. The D gene is left open where the match is weak. The size of a clone is reported for some rows only, either as once, few or many, or as a class for expanded clones.

>15|TRBV9|TRBJ1-4|NA|NA
CASSVVEGINEKLFF
TGTGCCAGCAGCGTAGTAGAGGGGATCAATGAAAAACTGTTTTTT
>15|TRBV27|TRBJ1-2|NA|NA
CASNPRGGVIDGYTF
TGTGCCAGCAACCCCCGGGGAGGGGTGATCGATGGCTACACCTTC
>16|TRBV18|TRBJ1-1|NA|NA
CASSLQGSSTYTEAFF
TGTGCCAGCTCACTCCAGGGGTCCTCCACGTACACTGAAGCTTTCTTT
>14|TRBV11-2|TRBJ2-6|NA|NA
CASSGTGGANVLTF
TGTGCCAGCAGCGGGACCGGTGGGGCCAACGTCCTGACTTTC
>13|TRBV6-6|TRBJ2-5|NA|NA
CASERAFGETQYF
TGTGCCAGCGAGAGGGCCTTTGGAGAGACCCAGTACTTC
>14|TRBV27|TRBJ2-7|NA|NA
CASSLATRAYEQYF
TGTGCCAGCAGTTTAGCTACAAGGGCCTACGAGCAGTACTTC
>15|TRBV7-8|TRBJ2-3|NA|NA
CASCPRLILPDTQYF
TGTGCCAGCTGCCCTAGACTGATTTTGCCAGATACGCAGTATTTT
>14|TRBV13|TRBJ2-5|NA|NA
CASSLGWNQETQYF
TGTGCCAGCAGCTTAGGGTGGAACCAAGAGACCCAGTACTTC
>15|TRBV4-3|TRBJ2-7|NA|TRBD2
CASSQDLTSFYEQYF
TGCGCCAGCAGCCAAGACCTGACTAGCTTCTACGAGCAGTACTTC
>14|TRBV11-1|TRBJ2-5|NA|NA
CASRRPGGMETQYF
TGTGCCAGCAGACGCCCCGGAGGAATGGAGACCCAGTACTTC
>14|TRBV9|TRBJ1-2|NA|NA
CASSVGAGNYGYTF
TGTGCCAGCAGCGTAGGTGCAGGGAACTATGGCTACACCTTC
>12|TRBV29-1|TRBJ2-1|NA|NA
CSVEWLYNEQFF
TGCAGCGTTGAATGGCTCTACAATGAGCAGTTCTTC
>16|TRBV7-9|TRBJ2-3|NA|TRBD2
CASSRISGTSTDTQYF
TGTGCCAGCAGCCGTATTAGCGGGACTAGCACAGATACGCAGTATTTT
>14|TRBV5-1|TRBJ1-1|NA|TRBD1
CASSLGTGLSEAFF
TGCGCCAGCAGCTTGGGGACAGGGCTTTCTGAAGCTTTCTTT
>15|TRBV7-6|TRBJ2-5|NA|TRBD2
CASSLGLAGGETQYF
TGTGCCAGCAGCTTAGGCCTAGCGGGAGGGGAGACCCAGTACTTC
>15|TRBV13|TRBJ1-1|NA|TRBD1
CASSFGQGRVTEAFF
TGTGCCAGCAGCTTCGGACAGGGACGGGTCACTGAAGCTTTCTTT
>15|TRBV5-6|TRBJ2-2|NA|NA
CASSLQGGNTGELFF
TGTGCCAGCAGCTTGCAAGGGGGGAACACCGGGGAGCTGTTTTTT
>21|TRBV5-1|TRBJ2-1|NA|TRBD2
CASSLSNVTPTSGSTRNEQFF
TGCGCCAGCAGCTTGTCCAACGTAACGCCTACTAGCGGGAGTACGAGGAATGAGCAGTTCTTC
>15|TRBV19|TRBJ1-1|NA|NA
CASSIGGLGNTEAFF
TGTGCCAGTAGTATAGGCGGACTCGGGAACACTGAAGCTTTCTTT
>15|TRBV9|TRBJ2-2|NA|NA
CASSVSGSNTGELFF
TGTGCCAGCAGCGTATCAGGGTCAAACACCGGGGAGCTGTTTTTT
>17|TRBV4-3|TRBJ2-1|NA|TRBD2
CASSQVPPGLGHNEQFF
TGCGCCAGCAGCCAAGTTCCTCCGGGACTAGGTCACAATGAGCAGTTCTTC
>13|TRBV23-1|TRBJ1-3|once|NA
CASRQFAGNTIYF
TGCGCCAGCAGACAGTTCGCTGGAAACACCATATATTTT
>14|TRBV2|TRBJ1-2|few|NA
CASSEALQALGYTF
TGTGCCAGCAGTGAAGCGCTTCAAGCCCTCGGCTACACCTTC
>13|TRBV14|TRBJ2-7|NA|NA
CASSQGLGYEQYF
TGTGCCAGCAGCCAAGGACTAGGCTACGAGCAGTACTTC
>14|TRBV4-2|TRBJ2-7|NA|NA
CASSQDRIHYEQYF
TGTGCCAGCAGCCAAGATAGAATTCACTACGAGCAGTACTTC
>19|TRBV21-1|TRBJ1-5|NA|NA
CASSKKGGKLGILDQPQHF
TGTGCCAGCAGCAAAAAGGGGGGGAAGCTAGGAATACTCGATCAGCCCCAGCATTTT
>19|TRBV5-1|TRBJ2-3|NA|TRBD2
CASSLEGSLLAGGTDTQYF
TGCGCCAGCAGCTTGGAGGGCAGCCTCCTAGCGGGAGGCACAGATACGCAGTATTTT
>15|TRBV13|TRBJ2-7|NA|NA
CASSFSEGPFYEQYF
TGTGCCAGCAGCTTTTCGGAGGGACCCTTCTACGAGCAGTACTTC
>13|TRBV11-3|TRBJ2-1|NA|NA
CASSSRGYNEQFF
TGTGCCAGCAGCTCGAGGGGCTACAATGAGCAGTTCTTC